This T cell receptor (beta chain) came from a study of T cell responses to AZD1222 COVID-19 vaccine (TCRdb year 2021). With respect to the entire study: AZD1222 recipients given second doses at about 4 weeks or at about 12 weeks were pooled, since spike-specific TCR depth and breadth were not found to differ between the two schedules. A total of 233 trial participants underwent TCR sequencing, of whom 200 to 220 had received two doses of AZD1222 and approximately 26 had received two doses of the MenACWY control vaccine. Trial participants were enrolled by age into subgroups of 18-55, 56-69 and 70-plus years, and approximately 150, 30 and 60 TCR-sequenced participants, respectively, were included in these subgroups. Beyond this particular receptor, the publication reports: Participants were mostly white British, with more females than males. The authors suggested clonal diversity may have been underestimated. Reportedly, almost half of the unique spike-specific TCRs recognized epitopes lying outside the regions that are mutated in the B.1.351 and B.1.1.7 variants. After two AZD1222 doses, spike-specific TCR breadth and depth were significantly higher than at day 0 and than in MenACWY recipients. Conclusions about previously exposed vaccinees are limited, since just five or six AZD1222 recipients were seropositive for SARS-CoV-2 at baseline. The vaccine-associated CD4 TCRs covered the entire spike protein, and the dominant responses fell in regions 160-218 and 743-854. Because no day 14 peak-response samples were available, repertoires were characterized only after the peak T cell response. The 56-69-year group was small, and its depth increase did not reach significance, likely because of low power.

About this clone: This clone's antigen is unknown. Base qualities were left out, and no much larger clone turns up one base away.

CDR1 and CDR2, per the germline V gene, are MDHEN and SYDVKM. The junction carries 18 bases between V and J, which are trimmed by 2 bases and 4 bases respectively. The CDR3 runs 17 amino acids, cysteine and phenylalanine included. Only the CDR3 portion is preserved as DNA: 51 bases, with reading frame beginning at the first base. The time point label here, explained by the study, means: baseline before first vaccination. Samples from vaccinated people were obtained from the UK trials COV001 and COV002, which included a single-blind randomized controlled phase 2/3 trial of AZD1222 (ChAdOx1 nCoV-19) in healthy adults. Trial participant PBMC samples were collected at day 0 and day 28 after the second dose for TCRbeta chain sequencing. The CDR3 regions of human TCRbeta chains were analyzed by immunosequencing. On the authors' methods: TCRs in the repertoires were compared against a reference library of SARS-CoV-2-specific TCRs that had been generated with the MIRA antigen-specificity platform. Breadth was defined as the fraction of unique TCRs that were SARS-CoV-2-associated. Depth was defined as the fraction of total T cells that were SARS-CoV-2-associated. Using the MIRA data, each spike-specific TCR was assigned both to the spike region to which the TCR was reactive and to a CD4 or CD8 class. Log10-transformed breadth and depth values were compared by one-way ANOVA with Sidak's multiple comparisons tests. The clones in this table, taken by TCRdb from immuneACCESS, are in-frame only. Not every clone is retained; where verified, under half of the shortfall comes from an unresolved V gene, and the cause of the rest is unknown. The DNA was the basis for D and trimming; V, J and clone size are from that table. The sample contains approximately 140,000 clones, 90% of them found a single time. The ten largest clones add up to about 3% of the sample.

Here the chain combines TRBV28 and TRBJ1-3; TRBD1 might be the D gene, on 5 matching bases. Sequenced here: peripheral blood, sampled on day 0 of AZD1222 vaccination. The receptor's source is an adult in good health. This receptor carries the CDR3 CASSLPGRGYFGNTIYF. The DNA sequence follows: TGTGCCAGCAGTTTACCGGGGCGCGGATATTTCGGAAACACCATATATTTT.